This T cell receptor beta chain was sequenced in a study of T cells after yellow fever vaccination. This clonotype was recorded many times. Its antigen is not identified. Study-level points and caveats: At 96% for CD4 and about 87% for CD8, most primary-vaccination clones showed up again after the booster. Abundant bulk-derived clonotypes could contaminate FACS-sorted repertoires.

Each CDR3 protein gets one entry after TCRdb re-called the 5' RACE reads with MiXCR. Of 100,000 to 150,000 distinct CDR3 sequences listed, 7.5% to 10% are singletons. The germline V gene has CDR1 SQVTM and CDR2 ANQGSEA. With 1 base clipped from V and 2 bases from J, the junction kept 9 bases outside the gene matches. The CDR3 has 16 amino acids. V usage is TRBV29-1 and J usage is TRBJ2-3; 7 bases match TRBD1. Specimen: CD8+ T cells sorted from PBMCs, collected on the day of the yellow fever booster vaccination. The clonotype originates from a young man who received the YFV17D yellow fever vaccine. CDR3 sequence (DNA): TGCAGCGTTGAAGTCTGGGGGAAGGGGGCCACAGATACGCAGTATTTT. Its translation is CSVEVWGKGATDTQYF.